The source of this T cell receptor beta chain is a study of cytomegalovirus exposure and HLA in healthy donors. PCR used 60 Vbeta primers and 13 Jbeta primers. The assay was immunoSEQ multiplex PCR, and TCRdb's table has in-frame clones only and misses some. The data hold fewer than 250,000 clones, with roughly 90% observed a single time. Findings and caveats of the study: Immune exposure data for these donors was limited to CMV serostatus. A later analysis found most CMV-associated TCR beta chains apparently HLA-restricted.

Worth noting for this clone: Its specificity is unknown.

Trimming removed 3 bases from V and 5 bases from J; junction bases left unmatched: 6. This CDR3 spans 14 amino acids. From germline, CDR1 is SGHNT and CDR2 YYREEE (reference sequence). This sequence was found in a boy between 2 and 10 years old in good health and CMV-seronegative. The sample taken for sequencing was PBMCs. The chain combines TRBV5-4 with TRBJ1-1, with 8 bases lining up with TRBD1. DNA of the CDR3: TGTGCCAGCAGCTGGGACAGGCGGCGGACTGAAGCTTTCTTT. It is translated as CASSWDRRRTEAFF.